The 9 T cell receptor beta chains listed next were all sequenced from one sample in a study of blood T cell repertoires in COVID-19. Assay used: immunoSEQ multiplex PCR; TCRdb lists only in-frame clones, some missing. The sample records over 150,000 clones, approximately 85% being singletons. Sequencing was performed on PBMCs or T cells enriched from blood (not recorded which). Every receptor here comes from a man in his forties who had recovered from COVID-19.

The chain carries TRBV5-4 and TRBJ1-3; 7 bases map to TRBD1. With V trimmed by 5 bases and J by 1 base, 6 bases remained unmatched. The CDR3 sequence is 15 residues long. CDR1 and CDR2 (germline): SGHNT, YYREEE (reference sequence). CDR3 nucleotides: TGTGCCAGCAGGTCTGGGACAGAATCTGGAAACACCATATATTTT. Encoded protein: CASRSGTESGNTIYF.

This rearrangement joins TRBV4-1 to TRBJ1-2; 8 nucleotides line up with TRBD1. The CDR3 is 14 residues long. V was clipped by 1 base and J by 2 bases; unmatched bases: 0. CDR1 and CDR2 (germline): MGHRA, YSYEKL. The CDR3 DNA reads as TGCGCCAGCAGCCAAGGGGACAGGAACTATGGCTACACCTTC. It specifies CASSQGDRNYGYTF.

This rearrangement joins TRBV27 to TRBJ1-1, with 7 nucleotides matching TRBD1. After removal of 8 bases from V and 7 bases from J, the junction contained 10 bases not matched to a gene. Germline CDR1 reads MNHEY; CDR2 reads SMNVEV (reference sequence). This CDR3 comprises 13 residues. CDR3 amino acids: CASRLSYRGEAFF. The CDR3 DNA is TGTGCCAGCCGCCTGAGTTACAGGGGTGAAGCTTTCTTT.

V gene TRBV19 combines with J gene TRBJ2-2; D is perhaps TRBD2 (6 bases). The ends were cut back, 5 bases at V and 4 bases at J, with 11 bases in the middle. This CDR3 contains 14 residues. Germline V gives CDR1 LNHDA, CDR2 SQIVND (reference sequence). CDR3 loop: CASSAGWGTGELFF. CDR3 bases: TGTGCCAGTAGTGCGGGGTGGGGCACCGGGGAGCTGTTTTTT.

The CDR3 nucleotides read TGCGCCAGCAGCCTCCGACAGGGGGCGGAATCCTCCTACGAGCAGTACTTC. This gives the protein CASSLRQGAESSYEQYF. V is TRBV4-1 and J is TRBJ2-7; TRBD1 matches at 10 bases. The CDR3 is made up of 17 amino acids. Trimming cost V 4 bases and J 0 bases; bases outside gene matches: 9. Germline lookup yields CDR1 MGHRA and CDR2 YSYEKL.

This rearrangement joins TRBV13 to TRBJ2-3, with D possibly being TRBD2 (5 bases). Between the trimmed V and J ends, which lost 1 base and 2 bases, there was a span of 13 bases. Per the germline V gene, CDR1 is PRHDT and CDR2 is FYEKMQ (reference sequence). This CDR3 spans 16 amino acids. The CDR3 loop is CASSLVGSGNTDTQYF. Written as DNA, the CDR3 is TGTGCCAGCAGCTTAGTAGGGAGCGGTAACACAGATACGCAGTATTTT.

V gene TRBV19 combines with J gene TRBJ1-1, with D possibly TRBD1 on 6 matching bases. Germline CDR1 and CDR2: LNHDA and SQIVND (reference sequence). CDR3 length: 13 amino acids. V was shortened by 8 bases and J by 4 bases, with 14 bases between the two germline ends. The CDR3 DNA is TGTGCCAGTGTGGACAGTCCTGGCACTGAAGCTTTCTTT. The encoded protein is CASVDSPGTEAFF.

The V and J genes are TRBV12-3 or TRBV12-4 and TRBJ1-1, with D perhaps TRBD1 (6 bases). V lost 6 bases, J lost 11 bases, and 13 bases lay in between. The CDR3 has 11 residues. The CDR3 nucleotides read TGTGCCAGCAGAGAACAGGGTCAGGCTTTCTTT. Protein sequence: CASREQGQAFF.

The gene calls are TRBV9 and TRBJ2-2, with D possibly matching TRBD2 (7 bases). CDR1 SGDLS and CDR2 YYNGEE come from the germline V gene. CDR3 length: 15 residues. The V and J ends lost 4 bases and 5 bases respectively, with 15 bases between them. CDR3 in DNA: TGTGCCAGCAGCCTCGGGGGGCGGGGTACCGGGGAGCTGTTTTTT. Its protein is CASSLGGRGTGELFF.